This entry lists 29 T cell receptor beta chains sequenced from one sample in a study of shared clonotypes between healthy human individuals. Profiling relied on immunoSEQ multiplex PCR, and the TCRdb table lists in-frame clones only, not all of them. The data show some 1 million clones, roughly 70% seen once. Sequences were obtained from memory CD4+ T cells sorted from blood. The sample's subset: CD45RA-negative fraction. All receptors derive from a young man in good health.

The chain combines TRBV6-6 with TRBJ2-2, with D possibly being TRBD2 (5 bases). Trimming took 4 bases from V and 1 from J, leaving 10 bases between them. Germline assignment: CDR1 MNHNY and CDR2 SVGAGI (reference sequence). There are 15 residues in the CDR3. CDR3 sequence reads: CASSWRAVNTGELFF. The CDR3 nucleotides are TGTGCCAGCAGTTGGCGGGCGGTGAACACCGGGGAGCTGTTTTTT.

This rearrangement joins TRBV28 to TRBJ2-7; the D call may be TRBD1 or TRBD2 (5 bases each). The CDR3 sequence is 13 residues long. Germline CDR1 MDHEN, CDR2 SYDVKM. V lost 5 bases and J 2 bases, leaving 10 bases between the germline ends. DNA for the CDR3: TGTGCCAGCAGTACGGGGCCGACCTACGAGCAGTACTTC. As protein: CASSTGPTYEQYF.

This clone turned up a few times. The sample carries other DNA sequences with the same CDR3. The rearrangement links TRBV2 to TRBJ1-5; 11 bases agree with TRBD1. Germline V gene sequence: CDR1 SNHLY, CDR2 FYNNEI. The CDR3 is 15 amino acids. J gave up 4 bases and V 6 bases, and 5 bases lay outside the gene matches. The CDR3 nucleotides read TGTGCCAGCAGGGGAGGGACAGGGGGTAATCAGCCCCAGCATTTT. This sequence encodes CASRGGTGGNQPQHF.

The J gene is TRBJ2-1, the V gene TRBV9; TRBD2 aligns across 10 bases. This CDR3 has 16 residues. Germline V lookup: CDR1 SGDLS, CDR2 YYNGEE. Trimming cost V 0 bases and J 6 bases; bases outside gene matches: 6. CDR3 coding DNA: TGTGCCAGCAGCGTAGAGGGACTAGCGTATGTCAATGAGCAGTTCTTC. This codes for CASSVEGLAYVNEQFF.

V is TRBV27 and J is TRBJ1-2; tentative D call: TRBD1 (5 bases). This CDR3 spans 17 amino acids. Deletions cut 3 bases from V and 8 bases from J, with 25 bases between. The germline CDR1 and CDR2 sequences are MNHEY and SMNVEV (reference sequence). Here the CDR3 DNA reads TGTGCCAGCAGTTTTTTATCCCCGGACAAGGGGAGCGGCGGCTACACCTTC. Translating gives CASSFLSPDKGSGGYTF.

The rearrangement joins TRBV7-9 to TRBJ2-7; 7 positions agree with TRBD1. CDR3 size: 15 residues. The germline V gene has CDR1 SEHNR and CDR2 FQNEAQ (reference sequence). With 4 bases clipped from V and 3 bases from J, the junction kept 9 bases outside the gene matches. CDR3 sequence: CASSSSTGFFYEQYF. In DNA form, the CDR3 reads TGTGCCAGCAGCTCCTCGACAGGGTTTTTCTACGAGCAGTACTTC. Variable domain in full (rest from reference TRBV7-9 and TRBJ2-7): DTGVSQNPRHKITKRGQNVTFRCDPISEHNRLYWYRQTLGQGPEFLTYFQNEAQLEKSRLLSDRFSAERPKGSFSTLEIQRTEQGDSAMYLCASSSSTGFFYEQYFGPGTRLTVT.

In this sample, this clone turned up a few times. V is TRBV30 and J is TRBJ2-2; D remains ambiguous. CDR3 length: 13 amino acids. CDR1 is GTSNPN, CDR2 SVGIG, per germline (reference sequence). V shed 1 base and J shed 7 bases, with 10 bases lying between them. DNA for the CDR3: TGTGCCTGGAGTGGCCAAAGTATCGGGGAGCTGTTTTTT. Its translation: CAWSGQSIGELFF.

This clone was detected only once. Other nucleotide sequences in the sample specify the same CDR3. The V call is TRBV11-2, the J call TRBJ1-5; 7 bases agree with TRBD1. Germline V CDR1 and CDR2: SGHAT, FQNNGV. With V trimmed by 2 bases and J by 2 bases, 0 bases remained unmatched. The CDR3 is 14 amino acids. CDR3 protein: CASSLQGGNQPQHF. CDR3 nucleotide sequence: TGTGCCAGCAGCTTACAGGGGGGCAATCAGCCCCAGCATTTT.

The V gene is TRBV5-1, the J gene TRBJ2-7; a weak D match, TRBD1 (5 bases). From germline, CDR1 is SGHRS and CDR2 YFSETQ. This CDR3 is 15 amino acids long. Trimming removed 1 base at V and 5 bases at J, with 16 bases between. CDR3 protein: CASSLTDGRVHEQYF. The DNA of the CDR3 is TGCGCCAGCAGCTTGACAGATGGCAGGGTGCACGAGCAGTACTTC.

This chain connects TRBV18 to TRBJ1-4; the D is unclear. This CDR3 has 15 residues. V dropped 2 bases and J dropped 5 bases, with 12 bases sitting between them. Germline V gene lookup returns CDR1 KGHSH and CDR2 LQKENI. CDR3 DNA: TGTGCCAGCTCACCAGACTCCCGTGGGAATGAAAAACTGTTTTTT. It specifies CASSPDSRGNEKLFF.

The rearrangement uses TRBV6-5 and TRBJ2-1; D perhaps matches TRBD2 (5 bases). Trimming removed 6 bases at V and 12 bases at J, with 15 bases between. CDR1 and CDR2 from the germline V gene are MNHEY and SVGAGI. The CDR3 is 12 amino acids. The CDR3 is CASSPGKGGQFF. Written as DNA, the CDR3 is TGTGCCAGCAGCCCCGGGAAGGGTGGGCAGTTCTTC.

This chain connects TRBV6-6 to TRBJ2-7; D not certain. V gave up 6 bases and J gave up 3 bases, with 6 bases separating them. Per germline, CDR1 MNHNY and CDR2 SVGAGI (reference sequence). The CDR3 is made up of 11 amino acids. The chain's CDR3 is CASRQYYEQYF. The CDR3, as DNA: TGTGCCAGCAGGCAATACTACGAGCAGTACTTC.

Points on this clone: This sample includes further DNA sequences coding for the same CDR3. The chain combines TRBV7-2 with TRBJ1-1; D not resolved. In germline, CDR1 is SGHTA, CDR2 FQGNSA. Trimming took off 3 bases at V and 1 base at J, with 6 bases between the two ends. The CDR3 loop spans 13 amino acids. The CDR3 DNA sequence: TGTGCCAGCAGCTTGCGGGGGAACACTGAAGCTTTCTTT. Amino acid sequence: CASSLRGNTEAFF.

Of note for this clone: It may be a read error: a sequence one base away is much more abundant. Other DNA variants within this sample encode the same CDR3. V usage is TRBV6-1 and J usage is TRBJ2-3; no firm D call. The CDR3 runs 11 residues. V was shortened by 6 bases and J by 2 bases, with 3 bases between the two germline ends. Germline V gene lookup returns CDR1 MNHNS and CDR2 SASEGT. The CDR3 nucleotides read TGTGCCAGCAGCGTCACAGATACGCAGTATTTT. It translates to CASSVTDTQYF.

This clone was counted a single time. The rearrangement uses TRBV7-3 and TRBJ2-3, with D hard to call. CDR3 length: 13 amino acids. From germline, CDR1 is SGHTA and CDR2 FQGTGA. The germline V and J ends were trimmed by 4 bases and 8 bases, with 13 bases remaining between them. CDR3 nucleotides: TGTGCCAGCAGCTCTGGATCAGCGAGTACGCAGTATTTT. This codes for CASSSGSASTQYF.

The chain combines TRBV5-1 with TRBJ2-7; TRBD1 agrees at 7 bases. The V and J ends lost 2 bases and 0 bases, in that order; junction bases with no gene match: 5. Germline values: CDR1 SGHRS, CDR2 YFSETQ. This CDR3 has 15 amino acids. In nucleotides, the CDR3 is TGCGCCAGCAGCTTCGGGACAGCAGCCTCCTACGAGCAGTACTTC. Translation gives CASSFGTAASYEQYF.

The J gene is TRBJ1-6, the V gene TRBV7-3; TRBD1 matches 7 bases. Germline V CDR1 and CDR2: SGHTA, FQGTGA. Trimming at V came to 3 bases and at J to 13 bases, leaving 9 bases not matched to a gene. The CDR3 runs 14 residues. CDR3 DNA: TGTGCCAGCAGCTTGACAGGGAAGGGTTCCCCCCTCCACTTT. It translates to CASSLTGKGSPLHF.

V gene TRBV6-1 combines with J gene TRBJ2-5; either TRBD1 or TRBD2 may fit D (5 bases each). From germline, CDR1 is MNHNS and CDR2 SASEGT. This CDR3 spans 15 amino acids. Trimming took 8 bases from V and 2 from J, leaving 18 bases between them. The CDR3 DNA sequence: TGTGCCAGCGAAGAGTCCGGGACGAATCAAGAGACCCAGTACTTC. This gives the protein CASEESGTNQETQYF.

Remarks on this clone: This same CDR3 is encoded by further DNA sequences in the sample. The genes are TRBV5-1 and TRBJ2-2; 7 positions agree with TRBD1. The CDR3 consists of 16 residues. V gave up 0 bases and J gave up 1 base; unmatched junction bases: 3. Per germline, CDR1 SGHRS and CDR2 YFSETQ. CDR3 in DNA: TGCGCCAGCAGCTTGGGGCGGACAGGGAACACCGGGGAGCTGTTTTTT. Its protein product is CASSLGRTGNTGELFF.

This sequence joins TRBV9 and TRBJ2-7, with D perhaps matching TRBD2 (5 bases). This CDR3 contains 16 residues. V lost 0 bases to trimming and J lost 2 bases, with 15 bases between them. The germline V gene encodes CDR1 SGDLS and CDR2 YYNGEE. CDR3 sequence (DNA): TGTGCCAGCAGCGTAGGTATTAGTGGGGAGACCTACGAGCAGTACTTC. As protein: CASSVGISGETYEQYF.

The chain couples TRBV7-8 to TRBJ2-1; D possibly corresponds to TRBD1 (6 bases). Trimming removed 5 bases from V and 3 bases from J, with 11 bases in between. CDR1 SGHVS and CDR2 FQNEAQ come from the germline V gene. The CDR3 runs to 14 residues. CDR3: CASSQGPHYNEQFF. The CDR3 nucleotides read TGTGCCAGCAGCCAGGGGCCTCACTACAATGAGCAGTTCTTC.

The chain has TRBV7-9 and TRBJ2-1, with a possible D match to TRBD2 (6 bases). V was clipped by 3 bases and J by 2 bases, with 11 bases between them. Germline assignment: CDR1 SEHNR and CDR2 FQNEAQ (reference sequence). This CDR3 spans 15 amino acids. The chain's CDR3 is CASSFRRGAYNEQFF. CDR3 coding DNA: TGTGCCAGCAGCTTTAGGCGGGGTGCCTACAATGAGCAGTTCTTC.

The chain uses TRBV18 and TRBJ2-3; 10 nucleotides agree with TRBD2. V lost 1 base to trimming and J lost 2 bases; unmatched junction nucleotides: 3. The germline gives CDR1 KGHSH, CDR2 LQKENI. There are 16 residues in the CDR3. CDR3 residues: CASSPLLAGVTDTQYF. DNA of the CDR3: TGTGCCAGCTCACCACTGCTAGCGGGAGTCACAGATACGCAGTATTTT.

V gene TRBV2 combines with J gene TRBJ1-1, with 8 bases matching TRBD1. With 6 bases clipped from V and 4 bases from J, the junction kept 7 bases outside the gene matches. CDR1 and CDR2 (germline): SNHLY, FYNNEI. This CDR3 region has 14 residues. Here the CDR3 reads CASRRDRSITEAFF. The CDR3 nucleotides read TGTGCCAGCAGGCGGGACAGGTCCATCACTGAAGCTTTCTTT.

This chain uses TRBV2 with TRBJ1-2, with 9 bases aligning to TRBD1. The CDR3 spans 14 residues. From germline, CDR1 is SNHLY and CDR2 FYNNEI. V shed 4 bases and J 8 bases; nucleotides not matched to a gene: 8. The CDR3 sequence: CASSGGTGSHGYTF. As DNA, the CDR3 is TGTGCCAGCAGTGGGGGGACAGGGAGTCACGGCTACACCTTC.

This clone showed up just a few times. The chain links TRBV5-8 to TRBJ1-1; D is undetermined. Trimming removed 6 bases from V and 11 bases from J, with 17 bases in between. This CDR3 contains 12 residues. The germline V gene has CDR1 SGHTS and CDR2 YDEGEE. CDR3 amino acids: CASIKSLGRAFF. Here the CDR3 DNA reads TGTGCCAGCATCAAATCCCTAGGTCGGGCTTTCTTT. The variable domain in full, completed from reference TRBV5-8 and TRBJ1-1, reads EAGVTQSPTHLIKTRGQQATLRCSPISGHTSVYWYQQALGLGLQFLLWYDEGEERNRGNFPPRFSGRQFPNYSSELNVNALELEDSALYLCASIKSLGRAFFGQGTRLTVV.

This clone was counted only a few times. Here the CDR3 reads CASSPPAALSAFF. CDR3 bases: TGTGCCAGCAGCCCCCCGGCGGCCTTGAGTGCTTTCTTT. The chain is built from TRBV7-2 and TRBJ1-1; no definite D call. This CDR3 contains 13 residues. Germline CDR1 is SGHTA and CDR2 is FQGNSA. V dropped 5 bases and J dropped 11 bases, with 18 bases sitting between them.

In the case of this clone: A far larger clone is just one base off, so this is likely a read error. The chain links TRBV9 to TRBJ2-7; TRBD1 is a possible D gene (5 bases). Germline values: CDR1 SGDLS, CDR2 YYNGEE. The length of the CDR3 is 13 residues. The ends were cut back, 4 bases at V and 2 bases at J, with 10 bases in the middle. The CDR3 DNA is TGTGCCAGCAGCCTAGGGGTCGCCTACGAGCAGTACTTC. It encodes CASSLGVAYEQYF.

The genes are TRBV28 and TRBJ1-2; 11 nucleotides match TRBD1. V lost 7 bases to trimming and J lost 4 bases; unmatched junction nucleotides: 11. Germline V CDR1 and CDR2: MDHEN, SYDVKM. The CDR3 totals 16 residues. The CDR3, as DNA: TGTGCCAGCAAACCCGGGACAGGGGGGAACTTCTATGGCTACACCTTC. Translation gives CASKPGTGGNFYGYTF.